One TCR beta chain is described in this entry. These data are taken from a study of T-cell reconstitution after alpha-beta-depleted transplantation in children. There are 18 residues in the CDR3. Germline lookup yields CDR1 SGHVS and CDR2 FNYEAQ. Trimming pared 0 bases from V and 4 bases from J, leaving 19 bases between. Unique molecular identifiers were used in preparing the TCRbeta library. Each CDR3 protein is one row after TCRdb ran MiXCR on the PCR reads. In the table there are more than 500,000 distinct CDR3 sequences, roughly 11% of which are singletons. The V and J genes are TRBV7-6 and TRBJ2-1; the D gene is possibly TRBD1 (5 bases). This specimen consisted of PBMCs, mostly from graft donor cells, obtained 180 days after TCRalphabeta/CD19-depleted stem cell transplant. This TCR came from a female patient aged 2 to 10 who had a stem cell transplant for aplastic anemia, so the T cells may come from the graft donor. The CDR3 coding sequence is TGTGCCAGCAGCTTAGCCACCCGCCCCAGGGCGCTATACAATGAGCAGTTCTTC. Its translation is CASSLATRPRALYNEQFF.